A single sample is the source of the 27 T cell receptor beta chains below, sequenced in a study of T cells after posttransplantation cyclophosphamide. Only in-frame clones appear in the TCRdb table, and some are missing; sequencing was by immunoSEQ multiplex PCR. The table includes some 66,000 clones, around 93% detected once. The source material was PBMCs. Receptor source: a woman aged 30 to 39 in good health and a related stem cell transplant donor.

A remark on this clone: A read error may produce the germline difference seen at one junction end. The gene calls are TRBV7-2 and TRBJ2-4; no reliable D call. Germline CDR1 reads SGHTA; CDR2 reads FQGNSA. The CDR3 totals 14 residues. The CDR3 DNA is TGTGCCAACAGCTTGTCCGAGGCCAAAAACATTCAGTACTTC. This gives the protein CANSLSEAKNIQYF.

V and J are TRBV30 and TRBJ2-5; D remains unclear. In germline, CDR1 is GTSNPN, CDR2 SVGIG (reference sequence). The V end was cut by 4 bases, the J end by 5 bases, with 11 bases between. CDR3 length: 12 residues. Here the CDR3 DNA reads TGTGCCTGGACTGGGATACCTGAGACCCAGTACTTC. This encodes CAWTGIPETQYF.

This clone was seen a single time. The J gene is TRBJ1-5, the V gene TRBV4-3; possible D gene TRBD1, 5 bases. V was pared by 0 bases and J by 6 bases, with 12 bases between. The CDR3 loop spans 15 amino acids. CDR1 is LGHNA, CDR2 YSLEER, per germline. The CDR3 nucleotides read TGCGCCAGCAGCCAAGAAAGGGGCGGGTCTCAGCCCCAGCATTTT. Protein sequence: CASSQERGGSQPQHF.

This clone was detected only a few times. The rearrangement links TRBV7-9 to TRBJ1-5; 8 bases agree with TRBD1. Germline V CDR1 and CDR2: SEHNR, FQNEAQ (reference sequence). Trimming at V came to 4 bases and at J to 0 bases, leaving 8 bases not matched to a gene. This CDR3 has 17 residues. The CDR3 protein is CASSSNKDRASNQPQHF. The CDR3 DNA follows: TGTGCCAGCAGCTCGAACAAGGACAGGGCTAGCAATCAGCCCCAGCATTTT.

V gene TRBV2 combines with J gene TRBJ1-1; TRBD1 is a possible D gene (5 bases). There are 15 residues in the CDR3. Looked up from germline, CDR1 is SNHLY and CDR2 is FYNNEI. V lost 7 bases to trimming and J lost 5 bases, with 20 bases between them. The CDR3 loop reads CASTHAGGGKTEAFF. The DNA of the CDR3 is TGTGCCAGCACCCACGCGGGGGGTGGAAAAACTGAAGCTTTCTTT.

The V call is TRBV5-1, the J call TRBJ2-7; D not certain. CDR1 and CDR2 from the germline V gene are SGHRS and YFSETQ. CDR3 length: 14 amino acids. The V gene lost 7 bases and the J gene lost 0 bases, with 14 bases spanning the gap. CDR3 bases: TGCGCCAGCCGGCAGGCTCTGAGCTCCTACGAGCAGTACTTC. The encoded protein is CASRQALSSYEQYF.

The rearrangement joins TRBV7-2 to TRBJ2-1; D remains unclear. Trimming stripped 2 bases from V and 4 bases from J, with 15 bases between. From germline, CDR1 is SGHTA and CDR2 FQGNSA. CDR3 length: 16 amino acids. DNA for the CDR3: TGTGCCAGCAGCTTATTAGGTTCGGGCAAATACAATGAGCAGTTCTTC. Encoded protein: CASSLLGSGKYNEQFF.

The gene calls are TRBV27 and TRBJ2-3; 10 bases fit TRBD1. The germline gives CDR1 MNHEY, CDR2 SMNVEV (reference sequence). This CDR3 has 12 residues. After removal of 5 bases from V and 9 bases from J, the junction contained 2 bases not matched to a gene. CDR3 loop: CASSQGQGTQYF. CDR3 DNA: TGTGCCAGCAGTCAGGGACAGGGGACGCAGTATTTT.

This chain uses TRBV9 with TRBJ1-3; D gene unclear. Between the trimmed V and J ends, which lost 0 bases and 1 base, there was a span of 8 bases. This CDR3 contains 15 residues. The germline gives CDR1 SGDLS, CDR2 YYNGEE. The CDR3 loop reads CASSVEGGSGNTIYF. CDR3 DNA: TGTGCCAGCAGCGTAGAAGGAGGTTCTGGAAACACCATATATTTT.

The chain uses TRBV10-3 and TRBJ2-1, with unresolved D. CDR3 size: 15 residues. V dropped 3 bases and J dropped 0 bases, with 9 bases sitting between them. The germline V gene encodes CDR1 ENHRY and CDR2 SYGVKD. The CDR3 sequence: CAISEARSSYNEQFF. CDR3 nucleotide sequence: TGTGCCATCAGTGAAGCCAGGAGCTCCTACAATGAGCAGTTCTTC.

This clone was counted a few times. The chain's CDR3 is CASSSQGLSANTIYF. The CDR3 coding sequence is TGTGCCAGCAGCTCCCAGGGGCTTAGCGCAAACACCATATATTTT. The rearrangement joins TRBV11-2 to TRBJ1-3, with D perhaps TRBD1 (6 bases). The CDR3 runs to 15 residues. Germline V CDR1 and CDR2: SGHAT, FQNNGV. V gave up 4 bases and J gave up 6 bases, with 16 bases separating them.

The chain links TRBV28 to TRBJ1-6, with 7 nucleotides matching TRBD1. CDR3 length equals 14 residues. CDR1 and CDR2 (germline): MDHEN, SYDVKM. V dropped 6 bases and J dropped 7; count of bases not matched to a gene: 6. CDR3 in DNA: TGTGCCAGCAGAGGACAGGCTCTAAATTCACCCCTCCACTTT. It is translated as CASRGQALNSPLHF.

Written as DNA, the CDR3 is TGTGCTAGTGGTTTGGGAGGAGGGGGCGCGGGCAATCAGCCCCAGCATTTT. This sequence encodes CASGLGGGGAGNQPQHF. The rearrangement links TRBV12-5 to TRBJ1-5; TRBD1 matches at 7 bases. V lost 1 base and J lost 2; bases outside the gene matches: 8. CDR3 size: 17 residues. CDR1 is LGHNT and CDR2 is FRNRAP in the germline V gene.

The V gene is TRBV5-1, the J gene TRBJ1-4; TRBD1 matches at 8 bases. The germline V gene has CDR1 SGHRS and CDR2 YFSETQ. The CDR3 spans 15 residues. With 4 bases clipped from V and 5 bases from J, the junction kept 7 bases outside the gene matches. This CDR3 reads CASSPGQATNEKLFF. The CDR3 bases are TGCGCCAGCAGCCCGGGACAGGCGACGAATGAAAAACTGTTTTTT.

This clone came up once. This chain links TRBV30 with TRBJ1-2; 9 bases are shared with TRBD1. This CDR3 has 13 amino acids. Looked up from germline, CDR1 is GTSNPN and CDR2 is SVGIG (reference sequence). J gave up 4 bases and V 4 bases, and 4 bases lay outside the gene matches. DNA for the CDR3: TGTGCCTGGACCGTGGGACAGGGCTATGGCTACACCTTC. Its translation: CAWTVGQGYGYTF.

V usage is TRBV2 and J usage is TRBJ1-2; D call uncertain. Trimming pared 5 bases from V and 14 bases from J, leaving 18 bases between. The CDR3 extends over 12 amino acids. Germline CDR1 SNHLY, CDR2 FYNNEI. CDR3 coding DNA: TGTGCCAGCAGTCTCGAGGACGTTACGGAAACCTTC. Amino acids: CASSLEDVTETF. Based on the CDR3 plus reference TRBV2 and TRBJ1-2, the full variable domain is EPEVTQTPSHQVTQMGQEVILRCVPISNHLYFYWYRQILGQKVEFLVSFYNNEISEKSEIFDDQFSVERPDGSNFTLKIRSTKLEDSAMYFCASSLEDVTETFGSGTRLTVV.

This chain connects TRBV5-1 to TRBJ2-3; tentatively, D is TRBD1 (6 bases). Deletions cut 0 bases from V and 9 bases from J, with 11 bases between. The germline V gene encodes CDR1 SGHRS and CDR2 YFSETQ. The CDR3 is made up of 13 amino acids. CDR3: CASSLGNRETQYF. The CDR3 DNA sequence: TGCGCCAGCAGCTTGGGAAACAGGGAAACGCAGTATTTT.

J is TRBJ1-1 and V is TRBV7-3; tentatively, D is TRBD1 (5 bases). V was shortened by 5 bases and J by 2 bases, with 12 bases between the two germline ends. This CDR3 is built from 14 residues. Per the germline V gene, CDR1 is SGHTA and CDR2 is FQGTGA. The CDR3 coding sequence is TGTGCCAGCAGCCCCAGGGCCTCAAACACTGAAGCTTTCTTT. Protein sequence: CASSPRASNTEAFF.

This rearrangement joins TRBV2 to TRBJ1-5; TRBD1 is a possible D gene (6 bases). The germline V and J ends were trimmed by 2 bases and 3 bases, with 20 bases remaining between them. CDR1 SNHLY and CDR2 FYNNEI come from the germline V gene. The CDR3 runs 18 residues. CDR3 bases: TGTGCCAGCAGTGAAATCAAGCCGGGGGGCTATCCCAATCAGCCCCAGCATTTT. This codes for CASSEIKPGGYPNQPQHF. The variable domain in full, with the rest retrieved from reference TRBV2 and TRBJ1-5, is EPEVTQTPSHQVTQMGQEVILRCVPISNHLYFYWYRQILGQKVEFLVSFYNNEISEKSEIFDDQFSVERPDGSNFTLKIRSTKLEDSAMYFCASSEIKPGGYPNQPQHFGDGTRLSIL.

The V and J genes are TRBV6-6 and TRBJ1-5; 9 bases align to TRBD1. The V gene end was trimmed by 5 bases and the J gene end by 4 bases; junction bases not matched to a gene: 3. The CDR3 contains 14 residues. The germline V gene encodes CDR1 MNHNY and CDR2 SVGAGI (reference sequence). CDR3 region: CASSIGQGNQPQHF. The DNA for the CDR3 is TGTGCCAGCAGTATAGGACAGGGGAATCAGCCCCAGCATTTT.

The chain joins TRBV4-3 to TRBJ2-5; D perhaps matches TRBD1 (5 bases). The CDR3 has 13 amino acids. The germline V and J ends were trimmed by 0 bases and 3 bases, with 5 bases remaining between them. Germline V CDR1 and CDR2: LGHNA, YSLEER. The CDR3 loop is CASSQDREETQYF. The CDR3 bases are TGCGCCAGCAGCCAAGACAGGGAAGAGACCCAGTACTTC.

The chain joins TRBV7-9 to TRBJ1-2; possibly TRBD1 for D (5 bases). Trimming stripped 3 bases from V and 7 bases from J, with 15 bases between. The V gene's germline CDR1 is SEHNR and CDR2 FQNEAQ (reference sequence). The CDR3 sequence is 14 residues long. CDR3 protein: CASSLGGRMSGYTF. The CDR3 nucleotides are TGTGCCAGCAGCTTGGGGGGACGGATGAGTGGCTACACCTTC.

The chain combines TRBV11-2 with TRBJ2-5, with D perhaps matching TRBD2 (5 bases). Germline V lookup: CDR1 SGHAT, CDR2 FQNNGV. V was clipped by 0 bases and J by 5 bases, with 10 bases between them. The CDR3 covers 14 residues. The CDR3 protein is CASSLDWRSETQYF. In DNA form, the CDR3 reads TGTGCCAGCAGCTTAGATTGGAGGTCTGAGACCCAGTACTTC. The entire variable domain, with the rest obtained from reference TRBV11-2 and TRBJ2-5, is as follows: EAGVAQSPRYKIIEKRQSVAFWCNPISGHATLYWYQQILGQGPKLLIQFQNNGVVDDSQLPKDRFSAERLKGVDSTLKIQPAKLEDSAVYLCASSLDWRSETQYFGPGTRLLVL.

The rearrangement joins TRBV20-1 to TRBJ1-2; no clear D gene. Germline CDR1 DFQATT, CDR2 SNEGSKA (reference sequence). The CDR3 runs to 10 residues. The ends were cut back, 3 bases at V and 6 bases at J, with 5 bases in the middle. CDR3 residues: CSASKDGYTF. The CDR3 nucleotides read TGCAGTGCTAGCAAAGATGGCTACACCTTC.

CDR3 sequence: CASSQVRGVETQYF. The CDR3 DNA reads as TGCGCCAGCAGCCAAGTTCGGGGGGTTGAGACCCAGTACTTC. The V call is TRBV4-1, the J call TRBJ2-5; TRBD2 agrees at 7 bases. J gave up 5 bases and V 1 base, and 4 bases lay outside the gene matches. This CDR3 is built from 14 residues. CDR1 MGHRA and CDR2 YSYEKL come from the germline V gene.

The chain combines TRBV7-2 with TRBJ2-5; 8 nucleotides match TRBD2. The CDR3 contains 14 residues. Germline V gene lookup returns CDR1 SGHTA and CDR2 FQGNSA. Unmatched junction bases numbered 3, after V lost 1 base and J lost 5 bases. CDR3 sequence: CASSLGGGGETQYF. The CDR3 DNA sequence: TGTGCCAGCAGCTTAGGCGGCGGGGGGGAGACCCAGTACTTC.

This clone has more than one count but fewer than ten. The J gene is TRBJ2-5, the V gene TRBV30, with 7 bases that match TRBD2. The CDR3 contains 14 residues. The ends lost 2 bases at V and 3 bases at J; junction bases unmatched: 6. Germline V CDR1 and CDR2: GTSNPN, SVGIG (reference sequence). In DNA form, the CDR3 reads TGTGCCTGGAGTCTACGGGCGGGGGAAGAGACCCAGTACTTC. Translation: CAWSLRAGEETQYF.